The rows below give T cell receptor beta chains drawn from one sample of a study of blood T cells in healthy people across ages. TCRdb ran MiXCR on the 5' RACE reads and lists one entry per CDR3 protein. This table has about 1.4 million distinct CDR3 sequences, around 59% appearing once. The specimen was blood. Receptor source: a man between 18 and 29 years old in good health. Each CDR3 is given with its conserved first and last residue. D genes are given only for firm matches. Size tells how often a clone was seen (once, few, many) or the class of an expanded clone, and some rows leave it out.

cdr3_aa cdr3_nt d_call clone_size j_call v_call
CSVGTAGNEKLFF TGCAGTGTTGGGACCGCTGGAAATGAAAAACTGTTTTTT - - TRBJ1-4 TRBV20-1
CASTQGQGWTEAFF TGTGCCAGCACACAGGGACAGGGATGGACTGAAGCTTTCTTT TRBD1 few TRBJ1-1 TRBV18
CASSSSTSGRIDEQFF TGTGCCAGCAGTTCTAGTACTAGCGGGAGAATCGATGAGCAGTTCTTC TRBD2 - TRBJ2-1 TRBV12-3/TRBV12-4
CSLRGQGGIEQFF TGCAGCCTCAGGGGACAGGGAGGGATTGAGCAGTTCTTC TRBD1 few TRBJ2-1 TRBV29-1
CASSPVDATYEQYF TGTGCCAGCAGTCCCGTGGACGCTACCTACGAGCAGTACTTC - - TRBJ2-7 TRBV27
CASSQIPGVSYNEQFF TGCGCCAGCAGCCAAATACCGGGGGTCTCCTACAATGAGCAGTTCTTC - - TRBJ2-1 TRBV4-1
CASSQVWDRRIQETQYF TGTGCCAGCAGCCAAGTTTGGGACAGACGCATCCAAGAGACCCAGTACTTC TRBD1 - TRBJ2-5 TRBV4-2
CASSLTEAKNIQYF TGTGCCAGCAGCTTAACGGAGGCCAAAAACATTCAGTACTTC - - TRBJ2-4 TRBV7-9
CASSQTGYNSPLHF TGTGCCAGCAGTCAGACAGGGTATAATTCACCCCTCCACTTT TRBD1 few TRBJ1-6 TRBV12-3/TRBV12-4
CSARRDSSNTEAFF TGCAGTGCTAGAAGGGACAGCTCCAACACTGAAGCTTTCTTT TRBD1 few TRBJ1-1 TRBV20-1
CASSSGQESYNEQFF TGCGCCAGCAGCTCCGGACAAGAAAGTTACAATGAGCAGTTCTTC - - TRBJ2-1 TRBV5-1
CASSYGPAYEQYF TGTGCCAGCAGCTATGGGCCAGCTTACGAGCAGTACTTC - - TRBJ2-7 TRBV12-3/TRBV12-4
CASSYSGETRLPHTQYF TGTGCCAGCAGTTACTCGGGAGAGACCCGGCTCCCACATACGCAGTATTTT - few TRBJ2-3 TRBV6-5
CASSPTVGNTEAFF TGTGCCAGCAGCCCGACGGTGGGGAACACTGAAGCTTTCTTT - - TRBJ1-1 TRBV7-2
CASSDSGTSGANEQYF TGTGCCAGCAGTGACTCGGGGACTAGCGGGGCCAATGAGCAGTACTTC TRBD2 - TRBJ2-5 TRBV6-4
CASRPLQGSETQYF TGTGCCAGCAGACCCCTACAGGGATCGGAGACCCAGTACTTC - - TRBJ2-5 TRBV27
CASSQEEGLAYEQYF TGTGCCAGCAGCCAAGAAGAGGGGCTAGCCTACGAGCAGTACTTC - - TRBJ2-7 TRBV4-2
CSARDVGASYEQYF TGCAGTGCTAGAGATGTAGGGGCCTCCTACGAGCAGTATTTT - - TRBJ2-3 TRBV20-1
CASNGGETQYF TGTGCCAGCAATGGAGGGGAGACCCAGTACTTC - few TRBJ2-5 TRBV27
CAETPGVPPYNSPLHF TGTGCCGAGACTCCAGGGGTCCCCCCCTATAATTCACCCCTCCACTTT - - TRBJ1-6 TRBV21-1
CASSQEGTDLTGELFF TGCGCCAGCAGCCAAGAGGGGACAGACCTCACCGGGGAGCTGTTTTTT TRBD1 once TRBJ2-2 TRBV4-3
CASSTGASGANVLTF TGTGCCAGCAGTACAGGGGCCTCTGGGGCCAACGTCCTGACTTTC TRBD1 - TRBJ2-6 TRBV28
CASSSGQGGSTDTQYF TGCGCCAGCAGCTCTGGACAGGGAGGATCCACAGATACGCAGTATTTT TRBD1 - TRBJ2-3 TRBV5-1
CASSLAGGSPSYEQYF TGCGCCAGCAGCTTGGCCGGGGGTTCCCCTTCCTACGAGCAGTACTTC - few TRBJ2-7 TRBV5-1
CASMGWARTEAFF TGTGCCAGCATGGGCTGGGCTAGAACTGAAGCTTTCTTT - - TRBJ1-1 TRBV6-5
CSAITGDRSYNEQFF TGCAGTGCCATTACCGGGGACAGATCCTACAATGAGCAGTTCTTC TRBD1 - TRBJ2-1 TRBV20-1
CASSQVRGHSPLHF TGTGCCAGCAGCCAAGTCAGGGGACATTCACCCCTCCACTTT - once TRBJ1-6 TRBV14
CSEVGGNDRLQYF TGCAGCGAGGTTGGCGGCAATGACAGGTTGCAGTATTTT - - TRBJ2-3 TRBV29-1
CASSYASGGVYEQYF TGTGCCAGCAGTTACGCTAGCGGGGGAGTTTACGAGCAGTACTTC TRBD2 few TRBJ2-7 TRBV6-6
CASSDEDQFIQPQHF TGTGCCAGCAGTGATGAAGACCAGTTCATTCAGCCCCAGCATTTT - - TRBJ1-5 TRBV6-1
CASSLMGLAGVKNIQYF TGTGCCAGCAGCCTGATGGGACTAGCGGGAGTCAAAAACATTCAGTACTTC TRBD2 few TRBJ2-4 TRBV5-6
CASSQDIETMEAYNSPLHF TGCGCCAGCAGCCAAGATATCGAGACTATGGAGGCCTATAATTCACCCCTCCACTTT - - TRBJ1-6 TRBV4-1
CASSLNPFTDTQYF TGTGCCAGCAGCCTTAATCCGTTCACAGATACGCAGTATTTT - - TRBJ2-3 TRBV3-1
CASTLGGVPNTGELFF TGTGCCAGCACCCTTGGGGGAGTTCCGAACACCGGGGAGCTGTTTTTT - - TRBJ2-2 TRBV27
CASSPGRGTYGYTF TGTGCCAGCAGCCCCGGCCGGGGGACGTATGGCTACACCTTC - - TRBJ1-2 TRBV27
CASSPAGGTEAFF TGTGCCAGCAGTCCCGCAGGGGGAACTGAAGCTTTCTTT TRBD1 few TRBJ1-1 TRBV7-9
CASSEALAGGQYF TGTGCCAGCAGTGAAGCTCTAGCGGGAGGGCAGTACTTC TRBD2 few TRBJ2-7 TRBV2
CASTITSLITGELFF TGTGCCAGCACTATTACTAGCCTTATCACCGGGGAGCTGTTTTTT - - TRBJ2-2 TRBV28
CASGLAGVYEQFF TGTGCCAGTGGACTAGCGGGAGTGTATGAGCAGTTCTTC TRBD2 few TRBJ2-1 TRBV7-2
CASSDWMADTQYF TGTGCCAGCAGTGACTGGATGGCAGATACGCAGTATTTT - - TRBJ2-3 TRBV6-4
CSARVFPGMNDGETQYF TGCAGTGCTAGAGTTTTCCCAGGAATGAACGACGGGGAGACCCAGTACTTC - - TRBJ2-5 TRBV20-1
CSTSGTGATNYGYTF TGCAGCACGTCCGGGACAGGGGCGACTAACTATGGCTACACCTTC TRBD1 - TRBJ1-2 TRBV29-1